A single T cell receptor beta chain is shown here with its context. Between the trimmed V and J ends, which lost 5 bases and 4 bases, there was a span of 24 bases. Germline V gives CDR1 SGHRS, CDR2 YFSETQ. This CDR3 has 18 residues. Using immunoSEQ multiplex PCR, the repertoire was profiled, and TCRdb retains in-frame clones only, with some absent. This sample has over 75,000 clones, with more than 70% found just once. Sample time point: pretreatment peripheral blood. The sample comes from a study of PD-L1 blockade in urothelial cancer. This specimen consisted of PBMCs, obtained around atezolizumab (anti-PD-L1) treatment. This chain connects TRBV5-1 to TRBJ2-2; D might be TRBD2 (6 bases). This TCR was recovered from a woman older than 75 with urothelial cancer. CDR3 protein: CASSSNWRRTISTGELFF. The DNA of the CDR3 is TGCGCCAGCAGTTCAAATTGGAGGAGGACTATCAGCACCGGGGAGCTGTTTTTT.